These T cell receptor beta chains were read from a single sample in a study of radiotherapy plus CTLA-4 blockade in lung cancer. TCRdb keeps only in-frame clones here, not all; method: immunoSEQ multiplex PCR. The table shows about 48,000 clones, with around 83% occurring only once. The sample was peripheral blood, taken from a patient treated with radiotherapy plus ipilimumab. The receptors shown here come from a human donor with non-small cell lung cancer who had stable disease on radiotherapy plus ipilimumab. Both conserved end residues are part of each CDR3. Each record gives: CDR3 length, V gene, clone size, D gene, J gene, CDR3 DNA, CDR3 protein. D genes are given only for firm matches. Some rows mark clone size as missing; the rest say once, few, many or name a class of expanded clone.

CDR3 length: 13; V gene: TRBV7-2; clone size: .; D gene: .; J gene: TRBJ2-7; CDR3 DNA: TGTGCCAGCAGCTGGGACACCCCCTACGAGCAGTACTTC; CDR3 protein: CASSWDTPYEQYF
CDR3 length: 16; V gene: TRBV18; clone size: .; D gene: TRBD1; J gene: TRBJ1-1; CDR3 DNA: TGTGCCAGCTCACCGTCAGGGGGCTTTGGGAGGACTGAAGCTTTCTTT; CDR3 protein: CASSPSGGFGRTEAFF
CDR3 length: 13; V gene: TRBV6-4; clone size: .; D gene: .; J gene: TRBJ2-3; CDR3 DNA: TGTGCCAGCAGTGACTCAACTAGAGGTACGCAGTATTTT; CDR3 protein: CASSDSTRGTQYF
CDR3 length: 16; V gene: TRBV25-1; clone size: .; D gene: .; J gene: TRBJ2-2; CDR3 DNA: TGTGCCAGCAGTGGGAACAGGTTCCGTGGCACCGGGGAGCTGTTTTTT; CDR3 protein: CASSGNRFRGTGELFF
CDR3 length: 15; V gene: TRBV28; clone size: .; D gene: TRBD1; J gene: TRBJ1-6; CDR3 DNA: TGTGCCAGCAGCCGACACGGGACAGTTAATTCACCCCTCCACTTT; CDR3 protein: CASSRHGTVNSPLHF
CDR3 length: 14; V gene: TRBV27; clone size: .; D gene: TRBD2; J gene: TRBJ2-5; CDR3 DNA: TGTGCCAGCAGTCCCCTAGCGGGAGGAGAGACCCAGTACTTC; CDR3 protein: CASSPLAGGETQYF
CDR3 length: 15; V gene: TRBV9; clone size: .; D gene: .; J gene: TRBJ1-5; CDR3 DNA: TGTGCCAGCAGCGCACGGGGAGGGGAGCACCAGCCCCAGCATTTT; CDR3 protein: CASSARGGEHQPQHF
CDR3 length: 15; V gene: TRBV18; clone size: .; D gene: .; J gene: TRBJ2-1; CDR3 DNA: TGTGCCAGCTCACCACCGGTGACCGACAGACACACCAGGTTCTTC; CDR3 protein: CASSPPVTDRHTRFF
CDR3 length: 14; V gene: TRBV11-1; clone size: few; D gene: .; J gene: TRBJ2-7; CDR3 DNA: TGTGCCAGCAGCTCCCGGGTCCCACCCCACGAGCAGTACTTC; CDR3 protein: CASSSRVPPHEQYF
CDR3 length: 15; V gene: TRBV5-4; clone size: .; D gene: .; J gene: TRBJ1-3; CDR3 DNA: TGTGCCAGCAGCGCGGACACCAAATCTGGAAACACCATATATTTT; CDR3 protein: CASSADTKSGNTIYF
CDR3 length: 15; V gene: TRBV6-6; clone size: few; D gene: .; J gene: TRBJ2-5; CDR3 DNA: TGTGCCAGCAGCATACTAGCATCGGGGGAAGGGACCCAGTACTTC; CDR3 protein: CASSILASGEGTQYF
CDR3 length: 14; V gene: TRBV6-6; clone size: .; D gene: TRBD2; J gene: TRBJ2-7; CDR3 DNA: TGTGCCAGCACCACCCCCTCGCGGGAGAACGAGCAGTACTTC; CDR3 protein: CASTTPSRENEQYF